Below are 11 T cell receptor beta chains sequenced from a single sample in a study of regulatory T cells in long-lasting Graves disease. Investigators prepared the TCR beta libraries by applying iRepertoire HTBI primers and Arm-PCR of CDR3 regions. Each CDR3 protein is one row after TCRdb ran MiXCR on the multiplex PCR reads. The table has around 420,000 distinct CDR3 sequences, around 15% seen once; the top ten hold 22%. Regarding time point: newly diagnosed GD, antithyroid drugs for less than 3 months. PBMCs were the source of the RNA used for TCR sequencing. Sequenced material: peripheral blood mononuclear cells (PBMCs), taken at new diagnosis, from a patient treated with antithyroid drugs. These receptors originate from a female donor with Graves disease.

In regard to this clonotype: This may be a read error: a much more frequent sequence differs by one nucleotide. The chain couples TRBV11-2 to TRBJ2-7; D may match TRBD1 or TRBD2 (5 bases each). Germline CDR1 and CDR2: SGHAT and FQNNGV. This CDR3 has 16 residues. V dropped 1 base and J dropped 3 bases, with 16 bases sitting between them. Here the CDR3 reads CASSLGLGATRYEQYF. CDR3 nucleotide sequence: TGTGCCAGCAGCTTAGGTCTCGGGGCTACACGCTACGAGCAGTACTTC.

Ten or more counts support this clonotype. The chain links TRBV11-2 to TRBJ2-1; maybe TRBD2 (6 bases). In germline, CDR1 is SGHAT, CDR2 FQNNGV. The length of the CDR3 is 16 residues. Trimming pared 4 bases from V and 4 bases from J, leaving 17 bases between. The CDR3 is CASSSTPAGSYNEQFF. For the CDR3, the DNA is TGTGCCAGCAGCTCCACGCCGGCGGGATCGTACAATGAGCAGTTCTTC.

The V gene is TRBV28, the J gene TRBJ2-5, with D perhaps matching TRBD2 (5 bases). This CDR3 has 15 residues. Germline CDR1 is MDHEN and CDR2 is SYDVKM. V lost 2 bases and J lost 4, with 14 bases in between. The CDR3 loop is CASSLVLGSTETQYF. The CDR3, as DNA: TGTGCCAGCAGTTTAGTACTAGGAAGTACAGAGACCCAGTACTTC.

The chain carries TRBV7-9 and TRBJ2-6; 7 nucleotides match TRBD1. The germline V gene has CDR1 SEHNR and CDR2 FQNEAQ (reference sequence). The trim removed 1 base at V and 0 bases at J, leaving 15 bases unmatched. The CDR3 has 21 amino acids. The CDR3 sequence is CASSLGISSGTASSGANVLTF. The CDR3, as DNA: TGTGCCAGCAGCTTAGGAATAAGCTCCGGGACAGCTTCCTCTGGGGCCAACGTCCTGACTTTC.

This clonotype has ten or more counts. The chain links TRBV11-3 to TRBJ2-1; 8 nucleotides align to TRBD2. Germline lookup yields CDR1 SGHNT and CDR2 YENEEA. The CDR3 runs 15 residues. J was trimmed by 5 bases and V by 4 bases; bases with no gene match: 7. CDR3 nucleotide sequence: TGTGCCAGCAGCTCGGCAGCGGGAGACCACAATGAGCAGTTCTTC. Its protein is CASSSAAGDHNEQFF.

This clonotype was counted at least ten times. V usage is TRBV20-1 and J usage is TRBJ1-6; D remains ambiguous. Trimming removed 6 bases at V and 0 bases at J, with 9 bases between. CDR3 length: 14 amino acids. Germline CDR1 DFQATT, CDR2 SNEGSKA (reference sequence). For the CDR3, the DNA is TGCAGTGCCCAAGAGAGCTCCTATAATTCACCCCTCCACTTT. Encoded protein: CSAQESSYNSPLHF.

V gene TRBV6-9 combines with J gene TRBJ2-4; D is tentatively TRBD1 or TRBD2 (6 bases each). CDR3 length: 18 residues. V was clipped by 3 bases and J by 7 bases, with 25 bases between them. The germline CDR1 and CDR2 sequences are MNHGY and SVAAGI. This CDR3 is CASSYRLRGRDGGNIQYF. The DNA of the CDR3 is TGTGCCAGCAGTTACAGGCTCCGGGGGCGCGATGGGGGGAACATTCAGTACTTC.

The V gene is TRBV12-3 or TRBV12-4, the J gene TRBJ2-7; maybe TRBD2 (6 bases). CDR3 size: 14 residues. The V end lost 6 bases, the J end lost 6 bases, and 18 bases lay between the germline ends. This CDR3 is CASRPGLQKGEQYF. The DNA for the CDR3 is TGTGCCAGCAGACCGGGACTGCAGAAGGGCGAGCAGTACTTC.

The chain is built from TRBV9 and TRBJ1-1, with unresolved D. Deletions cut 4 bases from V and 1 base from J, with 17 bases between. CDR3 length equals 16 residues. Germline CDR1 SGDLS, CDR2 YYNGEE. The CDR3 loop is CASSSSVEAGNTEAFF. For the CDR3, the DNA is TGTGCCAGCAGCTCGTCCGTGGAGGCGGGGAACACTGAAGCTTTCTTT.

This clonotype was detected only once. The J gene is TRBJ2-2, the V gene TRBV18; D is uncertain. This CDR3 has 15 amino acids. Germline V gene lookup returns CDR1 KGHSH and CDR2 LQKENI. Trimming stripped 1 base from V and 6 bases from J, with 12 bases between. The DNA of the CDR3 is TGTGCCAGCTCACCACGGGGATTAGACGCCGGGGAGCTGTTTTTT. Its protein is CASSPRGLDAGELFF. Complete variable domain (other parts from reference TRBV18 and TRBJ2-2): NAGVMQNPRHLVRRRGQEARLRCSPMKGHSHVYWYRQLPEEGLKFMVYLQKENIIDESGMPKERFSAEFPKEGPSILRIQQVVRGDSAAYFCASSPRGLDAGELFFGEGSRLTVL.

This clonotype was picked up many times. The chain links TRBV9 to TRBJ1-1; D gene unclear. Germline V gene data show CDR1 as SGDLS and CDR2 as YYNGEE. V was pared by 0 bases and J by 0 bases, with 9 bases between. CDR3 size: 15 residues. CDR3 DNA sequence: TGTGCCAGCAGCGTAGGAGCTGGGATGAACACTGAAGCTTTCTTT. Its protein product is CASSVGAGMNTEAFF.